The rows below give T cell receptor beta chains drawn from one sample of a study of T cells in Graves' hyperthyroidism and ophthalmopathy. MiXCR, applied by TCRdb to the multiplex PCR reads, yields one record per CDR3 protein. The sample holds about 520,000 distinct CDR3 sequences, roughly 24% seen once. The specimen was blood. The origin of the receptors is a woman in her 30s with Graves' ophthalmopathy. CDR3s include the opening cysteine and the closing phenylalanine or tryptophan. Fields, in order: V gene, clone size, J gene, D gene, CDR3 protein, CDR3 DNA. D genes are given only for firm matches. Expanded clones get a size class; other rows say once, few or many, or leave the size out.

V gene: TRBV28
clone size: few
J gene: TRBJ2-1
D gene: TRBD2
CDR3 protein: CASSLRRGGYNEQFF
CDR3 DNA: TGTGCCAGCAGTTTGCGGCGGGGGGGCTACAATGAGCAGTTCTTC

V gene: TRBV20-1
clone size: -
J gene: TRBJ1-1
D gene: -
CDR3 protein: CSARPRGGRDTEAFF
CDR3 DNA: TGCAGTGCTAGACCCCGGGGGGGAAGAGACACTGAAGCTTTCTTT

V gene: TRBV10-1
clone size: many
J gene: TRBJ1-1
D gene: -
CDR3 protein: CASSAGGIAEAFF
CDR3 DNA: TGCGCCAGCAGTGCCGGGGGTATCGCTGAAGCTTTCTTT

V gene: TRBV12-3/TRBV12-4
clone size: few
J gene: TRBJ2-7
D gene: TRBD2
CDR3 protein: CASSSSGRINSYEQYF
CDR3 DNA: TGTGCCAGCAGTTCTAGCGGGAGGATTAATTCCTACGAGCAGTACTTC

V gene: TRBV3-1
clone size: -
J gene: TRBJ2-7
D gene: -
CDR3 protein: CASSLTGNQYEQYF
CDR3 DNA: TGTGCCAGCAGCCTTACAGGGAACCAGTACGAGCAGTACTTC

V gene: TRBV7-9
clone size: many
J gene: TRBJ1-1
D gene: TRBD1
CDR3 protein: CASSGQGRYTEAFF
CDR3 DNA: TGTGCCAGCAGCGGACAGGGAAGATACACTGAAGCTTTCTTT

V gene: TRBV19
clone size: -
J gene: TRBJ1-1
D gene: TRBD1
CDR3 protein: CASTRTGITEAFF
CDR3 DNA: TGTGCCAGTACCCGGACAGGTATCACTGAAGCTTTCTTT

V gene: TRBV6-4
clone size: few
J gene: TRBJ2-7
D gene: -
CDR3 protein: CASSDRTGNPSYEQYF
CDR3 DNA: TGTGCCAGCAGTGACCGAACAGGGAACCCCTCCTACGAGCAGTACTTC

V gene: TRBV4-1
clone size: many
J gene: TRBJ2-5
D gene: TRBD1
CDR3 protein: CASSQKVTGRVETQYF
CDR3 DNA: TGCGCCAGCAGCCAGAAGGTGACAGGGCGGGTGGAGACCCAGTACTTC

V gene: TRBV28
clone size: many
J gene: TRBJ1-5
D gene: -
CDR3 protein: CASRTGRYSNQPQHF
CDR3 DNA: TGTGCCAGCAGAACCGGACGGTATAGCAATCAGCCCCAGCATTTT

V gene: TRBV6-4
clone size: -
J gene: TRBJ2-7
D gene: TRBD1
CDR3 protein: CASSQGQAGEQYF
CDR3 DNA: TGTGCCAGCAGTCAGGGACAGGCGGGCGAGCAGTACTTC

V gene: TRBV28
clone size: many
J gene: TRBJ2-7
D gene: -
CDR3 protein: CASRESGFEQYF
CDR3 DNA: TGTGCCAGCAGAGAGTCGGGGTTCGAGCAGTACTTC

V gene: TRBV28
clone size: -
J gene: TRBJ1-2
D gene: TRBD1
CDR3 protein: CASSFFPGTGGYTF
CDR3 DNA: TGTGCCAGCAGTTTTTTTCCGGGGACAGGTGGCTACACCTTC

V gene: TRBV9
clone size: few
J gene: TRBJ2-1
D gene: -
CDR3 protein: CASSLGLGGTLQFF
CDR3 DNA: TGTGCCAGCAGCCTCGGCCTAGGGGGAACCCTGCAGTTCTTC

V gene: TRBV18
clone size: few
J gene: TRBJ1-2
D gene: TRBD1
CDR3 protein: CASLLGQGLTYGYTF
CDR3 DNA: TGTGCCAGCTTACTGGGACAGGGGCTTACTTATGGCTACACCTTC